Shown below are 12 T cell receptor beta chains from a single sample sequenced in a study of T cell responses to AZD1222 COVID-19 vaccine. Here immunoSEQ multiplex PCR was the method, and the copy in TCRdb shows in-frame clones only, minus some. The repertoire consists of 120,000 or so clones, with over 85% occurring once and the leading ten covering almost 4.5%. Sequencing used peripheral blood, obtained on day 0 of AZD1222 vaccination. Every receptor here comes from an adult in good health.

This chain connects TRBV7-8 to TRBJ2-6; 8 nucleotides agree with TRBD2. CDR1 and CDR2 (germline): SGHVS, FQNEAQ. The CDR3 has 16 amino acids. Losses at the gene ends were 7 bases for V and 0 bases for J; bases not matched to a gene: 5. For the CDR3, the DNA is TGTGCCAGCAATAGCGGGAAATACTCTGGGGCCAACGTCCTGACTTTC. It is translated as CASNSGKYSGANVLTF.

The chain carries TRBV7-8 and TRBJ2-1, with a possible D match to TRBD1 (5 bases). There are 15 residues in the CDR3. V gave up 1 base and J gave up 6 bases, with 13 bases separating them. Germline lookup yields CDR1 SGHVS and CDR2 FQNEAQ. The chain's CDR3 is CASSLVGVTSNEQFF. The CDR3, as DNA: TGTGCCAGCAGCTTAGTAGGGGTTACGAGCAATGAGCAGTTCTTC.

A few counts support this clone. The chain carries TRBV28 and TRBJ2-5; D call uncertain. CDR1 and CDR2 from the germline V gene are MDHEN and SYDVKM. This CDR3 is built from 14 residues. V lost 5 bases to trimming and J lost 4 bases, with 14 bases between them. The CDR3, as DNA: TGTGCCAGCAGTCTACGTCAAGACGGAGAGACCCAGTACTTC. Translating it yields CASSLRQDGETQYF.

V and J are TRBV4-1 and TRBJ2-7; 12 nucleotides align to TRBD2. V gave up 4 bases and J gave up 0 bases; unmatched junction bases: 10. CDR3 length equals 18 residues. Germline V gives CDR1 MGHRA, CDR2 YSYEKL. The CDR3 is CASSPGLAGRRSSYEQYF. The CDR3 DNA reads as TGCGCCAGCAGCCCGGGACTAGCGGGTCGTCGCAGCTCCTACGAGCAGTACTTC.

The chain joins TRBV19 to TRBJ2-5, with D unresolved. V lost 8 bases and J lost 5, with 15 bases in between. The CDR3 covers 13 residues. From germline, CDR1 is LNHDA and CDR2 SQIVND (reference sequence). The CDR3 DNA follows: TGTGCCAGTTTGGAGCGTCTATCGGAGACCCAGTACTTC. Its protein product is CASLERLSETQYF.

This clone was counted a single time. The chain links TRBV27 to TRBJ1-1; D call uncertain. V was trimmed by 0 bases and J by 0 bases, leaving 5 bases between them. The germline V gene encodes CDR1 MNHEY and CDR2 SMNVEV (reference sequence). This CDR3 has 14 amino acids. CDR3 coding DNA: TGTGCCAGCAGTTTATCAGGGCTGAACACTGAAGCTTTCTTT. Translation gives CASSLSGLNTEAFF.

This sequence joins TRBV10-3 and TRBJ2-3; D unclear. Germline CDR1 and CDR2: ENHRY and SYGVKD. The CDR3 covers 15 residues. The V end lost 6 bases, the J end lost 2 bases, and 15 bases lay between the germline ends. CDR3: CAIRGNGSYTDTQYF. DNA for the CDR3: TGTGCCATCAGAGGGAACGGGTCTTACACAGATACGCAGTATTTT.

The DNA for the CDR3 is TGTGCCAGCAGCTTAATCTTGACAGAATACACTGAAGCTTTCTTT. Encoded protein: CASSLILTEYTEAFF. This chain joins TRBV5-5 and TRBJ1-1; maybe TRBD1 (5 bases). The CDR3 is made up of 15 amino acids. Trimming took off 2 bases at V and 3 bases at J, with 14 bases between the two ends. CDR1 SGHKS and CDR2 YYEKEE come from the germline V gene (reference sequence).

The genes are TRBV3-1 (or the pseudogene TRBV3-2) and TRBJ1-5; D remains unclear. The CDR3 has 11 amino acids. The germline V gene has CDR1 LGHDT and CDR2 YNNKEL (reference sequence). The V gene lost 7 bases and the J gene lost 6 bases, with 7 bases spanning the gap. CDR3 amino acids: CASTYGQPQHF. For the CDR3, the DNA is TGTGCCAGCACCTACGGTCAGCCCCAGCATTTT.

The table lists this clone with a few counts. The chain is built from TRBV6-5 and TRBJ2-4; D is possibly TRBD1 (5 bases). V shed 2 bases and J shed 9 bases, with 14 bases lying between them. This CDR3 comprises 14 residues. Germline assignment: CDR1 MNHEY and CDR2 SVGAGI. The CDR3 sequence is CASSYSGKRGIQYF. In DNA, the CDR3 is TGTGCCAGCAGTTACAGTGGGAAAAGGGGCATTCAGTACTTC.

The J gene is TRBJ1-2, the V gene TRBV28; TRBD1 might be the D (5 bases). Germline lookup yields CDR1 MDHEN and CDR2 SYDVKM. The V gene lost 4 bases and the J gene lost 6 bases, with 18 bases spanning the gap. CDR3 length: 15 residues. The CDR3 reads CASSSPWGGVNGYTF. DNA of the CDR3: TGTGCCAGCAGTTCCCCGTGGGGGGGAGTGAATGGCTACACCTTC.

The rearrangement links TRBV19 to TRBJ1-6, with D unclear. V was pared by 8 bases and J by 0 bases, with 14 bases between. Looked up from germline, CDR1 is LNHDA and CDR2 is SQIVND (reference sequence). The CDR3 has 16 amino acids. CDR3 residues: CASRTRASSYNSPLHF. CDR3 DNA: TGTGCCAGTCGTACGAGAGCCAGCTCCTATAATTCACCCCTCCACTTT. Full variable domain (outside the CDR3, taken from reference TRBV19 and TRBJ1-6): DGGITQSPKYLFRKEGQNVTLSCEQNLNHDAMYWYRQDPGQGLRLIYYSQIVNDFQKGDIAEGYSVSREKKESFPLTVTSAQKNPTAFYLCASRTRASSYNSPLHFGNGTRLTVT.